This is a list of T cell receptor beta chains from one sample in a study of blood T cell repertoires in COVID-19. Profiling relied on immunoSEQ multiplex PCR, and the TCRdb table lists in-frame clones only, not all of them. Here the sample spans about 120,000 clones, approximately 80% being singletons. The sequencing sample was made of peripheral blood. The receptors were sampled from a human donor in a cohort sampled during active COVID-19. The conserved cysteine and the conserved F or W are not part of the CDR3 here. For some rows the clone size is stated as once, few or many, or as a class when expanded; others skip it.

.	TRBV5-1	TRBJ1-3	ASSLVGTPSGNTIY
.	TRBV5-1	TRBJ2-7	ASSGTGARTYEQY
.	TRBV21-1	TRBJ2-5	ASSKAGGLYQETQY
.	TRBV7-2	TRBJ2-7	ASSLAGRGIQYEQY
once	TRBV5-1	TRBJ2-7	ASSSGTYEQY
.	TRBV5-8	TRBJ2-6	ASSLLSSGANVLT
.	TRBV5-6	TRBJ1-2	ASSLEWPSPNYGYT
.	TRBV6-5	TRBJ1-4	ASSRAGVREKLF
once	TRBV5-8	TRBJ2-3	ASSAGQGFTDTQY
few	TRBV19	TRBJ2-5	ASSAWTSGAQETQY
.	TRBV6-5	TRBJ2-7	ASRGQSYEQY
.	TRBV24-1	TRBJ2-3	ATRAGVGLTDTQY
.	TRBV7-8	TRBJ2-7	ASSLVGGGPYEQY
.	TRBV5-6	TRBJ1-6	ASSLSPGYSPLH
few	TRBV27	TRBJ2-7	ASSFTGIEQY
.	TRBV24-1	TRBJ2-5	ATSESGLGTQY
.	TRBV20-1	TRBJ2-7	SLAGGWEQY
once	TRBV2	TRBJ2-7	ASSEGLALSYEQY
.	TRBV4-3	TRBJ2-3	ASSQDGGYTDTQY
.	TRBV12-3/TRBV12-4	TRBJ1-2	ASSSSTGYGYT
once	TRBV4-3	TRBJ2-5	ASSQETTYQETQY
.	TRBV3-1/TRBV3-2	TRBJ2-5	ASSQDRGSETQY
few	TRBV11-2	TRBJ2-2	ASSPRTGGGELF
.	TRBV10-3	TRBJ2-3	AISESTVTDTQY
few	TRBV6-6	TRBJ1-4	ASRRTGRNEKLF
few	TRBV28	TRBJ2-3	ASSRTGTDTQY
.	TRBV11-2	TRBJ2-6	ASSVRGQRGANVLT
.	TRBV24-1	TRBJ1-2	ATSDVDRGIVYGYT